Following are 31 T cell receptor beta chains from one sample sequenced in a study of beta chain features in type 1 diabetes. The study's findings and limits: TCRB CDR3 length was moderately but significantly reduced in all four CD4+ subsets of Type 1 diabetes patients.

No antigen has been identified for these receptors. The study reverse transcribed the entire isolated RNA, so it sequenced expressed TCRB transcripts. Libraries were prepared by immunoSEQ multiplex PCR; TCRdb keeps only in-frame clonotypes and omits some of them. The sample holds about 700,000 clones, about an eighth seen once. Sequencing was performed on naive CD4+ T cells from blood. These receptors came from a man between 18 and 35 years old with type 1 diabetes.

This clone has just a few counts. The chain uses TRBV19 and TRBJ2-3; D gene ambiguous. The CDR3 extends over 17 amino acids. Germline V gene data show CDR1 as LNHDA and CDR2 as SQIVND (reference sequence). V lost 4 bases, J lost 2 bases, and 19 bases lay in between. CDR3 amino acids: CASSRPAAVGATDTQYF. As DNA, the CDR3 is TGTGCCAGTAGTAGACCCGCGGCGGTTGGAGCCACAGATACGCAGTATTTT. The full variable domain, with the rest looked up from reference TRBV19 and TRBJ2-3, is DGGITQSPKYLFRKEGQNVTLSCEQNLNHDAMYWYRQDPGQGLRLIYYSQIVNDFQKGDIAEGYSVSREKKESFPLTVTSAQKNPTAFYLCASSRPAAVGATDTQYFGPGTRLTVL.

The chain carries TRBV29-1 and TRBJ1-2; no definite D call. In germline, CDR1 is SQVTM, CDR2 ANQGSEA. This CDR3 comprises 12 residues. V was shortened by 4 bases and J by 8 bases, with 14 bases between the two germline ends. The CDR3 is CSVGSRQEGYTF. CDR3 nucleotides: TGCAGCGTTGGGAGTCGGCAGGAGGGCTACACCTTC.

This clone was observed a handful of times. This rearrangement joins TRBV13 to TRBJ2-2, with TRBD2 identical over 9 bases. Germline assignment: CDR1 PRHDT and CDR2 FYEKMQ (reference sequence). The CDR3 is made up of 15 amino acids. The trim removed 8 bases at V and 5 bases at J, leaving 9 bases unmatched. This chain's CDR3 is CASRRRSGGTGELFF. The CDR3 DNA reads TGTGCCAGCCGCCGCAGAAGCGGGGGGACCGGGGAGCTGTTTTTT. The complete variable domain, with remaining parts taken from reference TRBV13 and TRBJ2-2, reads AAGVIQSPRHLIKEKRETATLKCYPIPRHDTVYWYQQGPGQDPQFLISFYEKMQSDKGSIPDRFSAQQFSDYHSELNMSSLELGDSALYFCASRRRSGGTGELFFGEGSRLTVL.

This clone has just a few counts. The chain has TRBV5-6 and TRBJ1-6; no clear D gene. V was pared by 4 bases and J by 15 bases, with 14 bases between. The CDR3 contains 12 residues. Germline CDR1 is SGHDT and CDR2 is YYEEEE. CDR3 nucleotide sequence: TGTGCCAGCAGCGAGAGTCCTTTAGTCCTCCACTTT. It translates to CASSESPLVLHF.

V and J are TRBV29-1 and TRBJ2-1, with 9 positions matching TRBD1. CDR1 and CDR2 (germline): SQVTM, ANQGSEA. The CDR3 contains 14 residues. J gave up 3 bases and V 7 bases, and 7 bases lay outside the gene matches. CDR3 sequence: CSAEGGQGYNEQFF. CDR3 bases: TGCAGCGCGGAGGGGGGACAGGGCTACAATGAGCAGTTCTTC.

This clone was found a few times. Other DNA sequences in the sample encode the same CDR3. The chain uses TRBV7-6 and TRBJ2-5; D unresolved. The V gene's germline CDR1 is SGHVS and CDR2 FNYEAQ. This CDR3 is 13 amino acids long. V lost 1 base and J 1 base, leaving 4 bases between the germline ends. CDR3 region: CASSLGLQETQYF. The DNA for the CDR3 is TGTGCCAGCAGCTTAGGGCTCCAAGAGACCCAGTACTTC.

The chain is built from TRBV19 and TRBJ2-3; TRBD1 aligns across 8 bases. Germline V gives CDR1 LNHDA, CDR2 SQIVND (reference sequence). This CDR3 has 14 residues. With 4 bases clipped from V and 6 bases from J, the junction kept 6 bases outside the gene matches. CDR3 coding DNA: TGTGCCAGTAGTAGACAGGGGTATTCTGATACGCAGTATTTT. Translation: CASSRQGYSDTQYF.

This sequence joins TRBV29-1 and TRBJ2-3; 7 bases agree with TRBD1. Per the germline V gene, CDR1 is SQVTM and CDR2 is ANQGSEA. Trimming took 6 bases from V and 5 from J; bases not matched to a gene: 14. There are 15 residues in the CDR3. This CDR3 reads CSVDRTGRLGDTQYF. In nucleotides, the CDR3 is TGCAGCGTAGATAGGACAGGACGGCTGGGAGATACGCAGTATTTT.

This chain links TRBV7-9 with TRBJ1-3, with D uncertain. The CDR3 is 15 residues long. The V end was cut by 6 bases, the J end by 3 bases, with 15 bases between. Germline CDR1 reads SEHNR; CDR2 reads FQNEAQ (reference sequence). The CDR3 reads CASSLTVGFGNTIYF. CDR3 nucleotide sequence: TGTGCCAGCAGTCTTACAGTGGGGTTTGGAAACACCATATATTTT. Full variable domain (missing parts from reference TRBV7-9 and TRBJ1-3): DTGVSQNPRHKITKRGQNVTFRCDPISEHNRLYWYRQTLGQGPEFLTYFQNEAQLEKSRLLSDRFSAERPKGSFSTLEIQRTEQGDSAMYLCASSLTVGFGNTIYFGEGSWLTVV.

This clone was picked up a small number of times. The chain has TRBV30 and TRBJ2-1; D is possibly TRBD1 (6 bases). This CDR3 has 14 residues. Trimming left V 4 bases short and J 0 bases short, with 10 bases between. Germline-derived CDR1 and CDR2 are GTSNPN and SVGIG (reference sequence). The CDR3 here is CAWTRTVSYNEQFF. DNA for the CDR3: TGTGCCTGGACCCGGACAGTCTCCTACAATGAGCAGTTCTTC.

This clone has a handful of counts. The chain joins TRBV7-2 to TRBJ2-1, with a weak D call TRBD1 (5 bases). V lost 7 bases, J lost 2 bases, and 12 bases lay in between. CDR3 length: 14 residues. CDR1 and CDR2 from the germline V gene are SGHTA and FQGNSA. The CDR3 DNA reads TGTGCCAGCACACGTCTGGGGCCCTACAATGAGCAGTTCTTC. It is translated as CASTRLGPYNEQFF.

This clone was seen more than once but under ten times. J is TRBJ1-4 and V is TRBV4-1; D unclear. The CDR3 runs 15 residues. The V end lost 1 base, the J end lost 8 bases, and 14 bases lay between the germline ends. Germline lookup yields CDR1 MGHRA and CDR2 YSYEKL. The CDR3 loop is CASSQVVVLVEKLFF. CDR3 DNA: TGCGCCAGCAGCCAAGTTGTAGTCCTGGTAGAAAAACTGTTTTTT.

The chain combines TRBV7-8 with TRBJ2-1, with 14 bases that match TRBD2. The CDR3 has 15 residues. With V trimmed by 4 bases and J by 7 bases, 3 bases remained unmatched. Germline V gene sequence: CDR1 SGHVS, CDR2 FQNEAQ. Written as DNA, the CDR3 is TGTGCCAGCAGCTCGGGACTAGCGGGGGTAAATGAGCAGTTCTTC. Residues: CASSSGLAGVNEQFF. Using reference TRBV7-8 and TRBJ2-1 for the parts outside the CDR3, the full variable domain is GAGVSQSPRYKVAKRGQDVALRCDPISGHVSLFWYQQALGQGPEFLTYFQNEAQLDKSGLPSDRFFAERPEGSVSTLKIQRTQQEDSAVYLCASSSGLAGVNEQFFGPGTRLTVL.

This clone was seen a handful of times. This chain links TRBV5-1 with TRBJ2-7, with a weak D call TRBD2 (5 bases). The germline V and J ends were trimmed by 1 base and 5 bases, with 13 bases remaining between them. The length of the CDR3 is 14 residues. Looked up from germline, CDR1 is SGHRS and CDR2 is YFSETQ. In nucleotides, the CDR3 is TGCGCCAGCAGCTTGCAGCCGACCGGGGACGAGCAGTACTTC. Its translation: CASSLQPTGDEQYF.

The chain combines TRBV7-6 with TRBJ2-1; 12 positions match TRBD2. The germline V gene encodes CDR1 SGHVS and CDR2 FNYEAQ. The CDR3 spans 19 residues. J lost 3 bases, V lost 5 bases, and 14 bases had no gene match. CDR3 sequence (DNA): TGTGCCAGCAGCCGTACCCTAGCGGGGGGGCCTTTATTCTACAATGAGCAGTTCTTC. Translated, it gives CASSRTLAGGPLFYNEQFF.

This chain links TRBV9 with TRBJ1-1; weak D call: TRBD1 (5 bases). Germline-derived CDR1 and CDR2 are SGDLS and YYNGEE. This CDR3 has 16 residues. Between the trimmed V and J ends, which lost 4 bases and 0 bases, there was a span of 16 bases. CDR3 amino acids: CASSTRGALMNTEAFF. The CDR3 nucleotides are TGTGCCAGCAGCACCCGAGGGGCGCTAATGAACACTGAAGCTTTCTTT.

The sample holds a few counts of this clone. The gene calls are TRBV19 and TRBJ2-1; TRBD2 agrees at 8 bases. Germline CDR1 is LNHDA and CDR2 is SQIVND (reference sequence). The ends lost 5 bases at V and 9 bases at J; junction bases unmatched: 9. The CDR3 consists of 14 residues. The CDR3 is CASSPQGSGGEQFF. The CDR3 nucleotides read TGTGCCAGTAGTCCCCAGGGAAGCGGGGGTGAGCAGTTCTTC.

V is TRBV19 and J is TRBJ2-1; D remains unclear. The CDR3 is 13 residues long. Trimming pared 5 bases from V and 2 bases from J, leaving 7 bases between. From germline, CDR1 is LNHDA and CDR2 SQIVND (reference sequence). DNA for the CDR3: TGTGCCAGTAGTCTCAGTACCTACAATGAGCAGTTCTTC. Translating it yields CASSLSTYNEQFF. The full variable domain, rest sourced from reference TRBV19 and TRBJ2-1, is DGGITQSPKYLFRKEGQNVTLSCEQNLNHDAMYWYRQDPGQGLRLIYYSQIVNDFQKGDIAEGYSVSREKKESFPLTVTSAQKNPTAFYLCASSLSTYNEQFFGPGTRLTVL.

This clone has just a few counts. The V call is TRBV4-1, the J call TRBJ1-5; 9 bases align to TRBD1. Germline V gives CDR1 MGHRA, CDR2 YSYEKL. J was trimmed by 9 bases and V by 0 bases; bases with no gene match: 0. The CDR3 has 13 residues. The CDR3 sequence: CASSQETGGPQHF. For the CDR3, the DNA is TGCGCCAGCAGCCAAGAGACAGGGGGGCCCCAGCATTTT.

The chain has TRBV19 and TRBJ2-2; the D gene is possibly TRBD2 (6 bases). From germline, CDR1 is LNHDA and CDR2 SQIVND (reference sequence). CDR3 length: 14 amino acids. V lost 3 bases to trimming and J lost 6 bases, with 11 bases between them. The CDR3 sequence is CASSIGGVPGELFF. The CDR3 nucleotides read TGTGCCAGTAGTATCGGAGGGGTCCCCGGGGAGCTGTTTTTT.

This chain joins TRBV6-5 and TRBJ1-2; no firm D call. The CDR3 is made up of 14 amino acids. Between the trimmed V and J ends, which lost 6 bases and 1 base, there was a span of 12 bases. Germline values: CDR1 MNHEY, CDR2 SVGAGI. Written as DNA, the CDR3 is TGTGCCAGCAGCCACGGGTCATATAACTATGGCTACACCTTC. This encodes CASSHGSYNYGYTF.

This clone appeared a few times. This chain joins TRBV6-5 and TRBJ2-7; D is uncertain. The V end was cut by 0 bases, the J end by 6 bases, with 9 bases between. CDR1 MNHEY and CDR2 SVGAGI come from the germline V gene. The CDR3 contains 13 residues. The CDR3: CASSYSRSREQYF. CDR3 in DNA: TGTGCCAGCAGTTACTCGAGATCCCGCGAGCAGTACTTC.

This rearrangement joins TRBV2 to TRBJ2-1; 7 bases match TRBD1. This CDR3 has 15 residues. CDR1 and CDR2 from the germline V gene are SNHLY and FYNNEI. V lost 6 bases and J lost 0; bases outside the gene matches: 5. CDR3 sequence (DNA): TGTGCCAGCAGGGCCGACAGGGCCTCCTACAATGAGCAGTTCTTC. This sequence encodes CASRADRASYNEQFF. Using reference TRBV2 and TRBJ2-1 for the parts outside the CDR3, the full variable domain is EPEVTQTPSHQVTQMGQEVILRCVPISNHLYFYWYRQILGQKVEFLVSFYNNEISEKSEIFDDQFSVERPDGSNFTLKIRSTKLEDSAMYFCASRADRASYNEQFFGPGTRLTVL.

The chain joins TRBV15 to TRBJ2-5, with D perhaps TRBD2 (5 bases). Germline V gives CDR1 LNHNV, CDR2 YYDKDF (reference sequence). The CDR3 is made up of 16 amino acids. Trimming took off 0 bases at V and 5 bases at J, with 16 bases between the two ends. CDR3 sequence reads: CATSRDLRQEEETQYF. The CDR3 region has the DNA TGTGCCACCAGCAGAGATCTAAGGCAGGAGGAGGAGACCCAGTACTTC.

This clone was counted a few times. This chain uses TRBV6-1 with TRBJ1-1; D possibly corresponds to TRBD1 (5 bases). V dropped 6 bases and J dropped 3 bases, with 17 bases sitting between them. This CDR3 has 15 residues. Germline CDR1 and CDR2: MNHNS and SASEGT. Written as DNA, the CDR3 is TGTGCCAGCAGCAGCTTCAGGGTAACTGACACTGAAGCTTTCTTT. It is translated as CASSSFRVTDTEAFF.

The genes are TRBV2 and TRBJ1-5; 8 bases line up with TRBD1. The J segment lost 3 bases and the V segment lost 6 bases, leaving 7 bases of the junction unmatched. Germline V CDR1 and CDR2: SNHLY, FYNNEI. This CDR3 is built from 15 residues. The CDR3, as DNA: TGTGCCAGCAGCGAGGACAGGGTTAACAATCAGCCCCAGCATTTT. Its protein is CASSEDRVNNQPQHF.

A few counts support this clone. The J gene is TRBJ2-7, the V gene TRBV10-3, with D perhaps TRBD2 (6 bases). From germline, CDR1 is ENHRY and CDR2 SYGVKD. With 7 bases removed from V and 3 bases from J, the gap between germline ends came to 13 bases. The CDR3 consists of 13 residues. As DNA, the CDR3 is TGTGCCATCAAGGAGGGGACGTTCTACGAGCAGTACTTC. Translating it yields CAIKEGTFYEQYF.

V is TRBV10-3 and J is TRBJ2-1; tentative D call: TRBD2 (6 bases). Per the germline V gene, CDR1 is ENHRY and CDR2 is SYGVKD. The CDR3 is made up of 14 amino acids. With 0 bases removed from V and 9 bases from J, the gap between germline ends came to 12 bases. The CDR3 coding sequence is TGTGCCATCAGTGAGTCGGTGGGGGGTGTTGAGCAGTTCTTC. Translating it yields CAISESVGGVEQFF.

In this sample, this clone turned up a few times. The V gene is TRBV9, the J gene TRBJ2-5; 11 positions match TRBD2. This CDR3 contains 13 residues. Germline V gene lookup returns CDR1 SGDLS and CDR2 YYNGEE. With 4 bases clipped from V and 7 bases from J, the junction kept 3 bases outside the gene matches. The CDR3 nucleotides read TGTGCCAGCAGCCCCGGGACTAGCGGGACCCAGTACTTC. Amino acid sequence: CASSPGTSGTQYF.

This clone has just a few counts. The chain combines TRBV7-6 with TRBJ1-2; D is unresolved. This CDR3 contains 14 residues. Looked up from germline, CDR1 is SGHVS and CDR2 is FNYEAQ. V was cut by 5 bases and J by 3 bases, with 13 bases left in between. The CDR3 nucleotides read TGTGCCAGCAGCCCCCAAACCGGAGACTATGGCTACACCTTC. Protein sequence: CASSPQTGDYGYTF.

The V gene is TRBV5-4, the J gene TRBJ2-7; 8 bases map to TRBD1. This CDR3 region has 14 residues. Germline values: CDR1 SGHNT, CDR2 YYREEE (reference sequence). The V and J ends lost 4 bases and 5 bases, in that order; junction bases with no gene match: 8. This chain's CDR3 is CASSPKTGADEQYF. The CDR3 DNA sequence: TGTGCCAGCAGCCCGAAGACAGGGGCCGACGAGCAGTACTTC. Complete variable domain (other parts from reference TRBV5-4 and TRBJ2-7): ETGVTQSPTHLIKTRGQQVTLRCSSQSGHNTVSWYQQALGQGPQFIFQYYREEENGRGNFPPRFSGLQFPNYSSELNVNALELDDSALYLCASSPKTGADEQYFGPGTRLTVT.